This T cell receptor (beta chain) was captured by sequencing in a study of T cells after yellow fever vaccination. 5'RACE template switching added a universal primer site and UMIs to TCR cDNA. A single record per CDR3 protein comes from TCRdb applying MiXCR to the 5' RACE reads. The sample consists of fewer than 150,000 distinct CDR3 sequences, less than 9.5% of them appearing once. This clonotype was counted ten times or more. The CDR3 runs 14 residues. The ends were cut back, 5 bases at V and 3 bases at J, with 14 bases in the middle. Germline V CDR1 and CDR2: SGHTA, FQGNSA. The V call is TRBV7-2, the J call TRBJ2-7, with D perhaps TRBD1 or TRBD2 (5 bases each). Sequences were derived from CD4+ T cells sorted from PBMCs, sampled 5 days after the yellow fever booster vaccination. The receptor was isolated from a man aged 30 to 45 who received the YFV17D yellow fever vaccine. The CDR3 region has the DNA TGTGCCAGCAGCACCGGGACGATTCGCTACGAGCAGTACTTC. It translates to CASSTGTIRYEQYF.